This T cell receptor beta chain was sequenced in a study of blood T cell repertoires in COVID-19. Study-level background: Acute-phase and convalescent COVID-19 samples originated in the United States, Italy and Spain. In each case, the material was cDNA or gDNA derived from T cells, B-cell-depleted T cells, or PBMCs.

V was trimmed by 8 bases and J by 8 bases, leaving 12 bases between them. Looked up from germline, CDR1 is PRHDT and CDR2 is FYEKMQ (reference sequence). The CDR3 runs 12 residues. This clone was recorded a few times. As processed by the authors: Nucleated cell counts were estimated from reference gene primer amplification. Clones were read by immunoSEQ multiplex PCR, and TCRdb kept only the in-frame ones, dropping some. D and trimming were read from the DNA, whereas the V and J calls and clone size are those reported in that table. The top ten clones hold 16% of a sample with about 120,000 clones, around 80% of them seen once.

The specimen sequenced was peripheral blood. The TCR sequence derives from a man between 60 and 75 years old with active or convalescent COVID-19. The rearrangement joins TRBV13 to TRBJ1-4, with unresolved D. This CDR3 is CASAASGEKLFF. The CDR3 DNA follows: TGTGCCAGCGCCGCCAGCGGAGAAAAACTGTTTTTT.